The clone carrying this TCR beta chain has a count of ten or more. Its cognate antigen is unknown. Using unique molecular identifiers, the investigators prepared the TCRbeta library. TCRdb ran MiXCR on the PCR reads and lists one entry per CDR3 protein. The table records hundreds of thousands of distinct CDR3 sequences, roughly 14% of them present only once. This sample was included in a study of T-cell reconstitution after alpha-beta-depleted transplantation in children. Points from the study as a whole: A year post-transplant, T-cell counts and diversity derived mostly from newly produced T cells. In patients about two months after transplant, alpha-beta T cells reportedly arose from several hundred expanded graft clones.

V lost 5 bases to trimming and J lost 5 bases; unmatched junction nucleotides: 10. This CDR3 comprises 15 residues. The clonotype originates from a girl under 10 years old with congenital amegakaryocytic thrombocytopenia, due to receive a stem cell transplant. This chain uses TRBV12-3 or TRBV12-4 with TRBJ2-5; TRBD1 matches at 8 bases. The sample was PBMCs, taken before TCRalphabeta/CD19-depleted stem cell transplant. The CDR3 sequence is CASSALTGVGETQYF. The CDR3 DNA follows: TGTGCCAGCAGTGCCTTGACAGGGGTAGGCGAGACCCAGTACTTC.